This T cell receptor (beta chain) appears in the sequencing data of a study of T cell responses to AZD1222 COVID-19 vaccine. Second-dose intervals of approximately 4 or approximately 12 weeks were pooled. Profiled with immunoSEQ multiplex PCR; TCRdb holds only in-frame clones, not every one. This sample has 95,000 to 100,000 clones, with about four fifths found just once. V was clipped by 6 bases and J by 3 bases, with 13 bases between them. This CDR3 comprises 14 residues. Per germline, CDR1 SGDLS and CDR2 YYNGEE. The receptor comes from an adult who received the AZD1222 COVID-19 vaccine. Sequencing was performed on peripheral blood, taken 28 days after the second AZD1222 dose. V usage is TRBV9 and J usage is TRBJ1-3; D is unclear. The CDR3 loop is CASTRLLYGNTIYF. The CDR3 region has the DNA TGTGCCAGCACCCGACTACTCTATGGAAACACCATATATTTT.